This is a list of T cell receptor beta chains from one sample in a study of T cell responses to AZD1222 COVID-19 vaccine. Sequenced by immunoSEQ multiplex PCR; TCRdb stores in-frame clones only, minus some. The data hold roughly 100,000 clones, with 70% to 90% observed a single time. The material was peripheral blood, obtained on day 0 of AZD1222 vaccination. These receptors were taken from an adult in good health. Each CDR3 is given with its conserved first and last residue. The D gene is left open where the match is weak. Not every row has a clone size; where given, it reads once, few, many or a size class.

TRBJ2-3 | TRBV6-1 | TRBD2 | - | CASSAEPSGSLLADTQYF | TGTGCCAGCAGTGCAGAACCTAGCGGGAGTTTATTAGCAGATACGCAGTATTTT
TRBJ2-4 | TRBV27 | - | - | CASSPFPLAKNIQYF | TGTGCCAGCAGTCCTTTCCCACTAGCCAAAAACATTCAGTACTTC
TRBJ2-3 | TRBV7-9 | - | - | CASSAQQADTQYF | TGTGCCAGCAGCGCTCAACAGGCCGATACGCAGTATTTT
TRBJ1-1 | TRBV7-9 | - | once | CASSPGRAGDTEAFF | TGTGCCAGCAGCCCAGGAAGGGCGGGCGACACTGAAGCTTTCTTT
TRBJ1-1 | TRBV7-9 | - | - | CASSFAQNTEAFF | TGTGCCAGCAGCTTTGCTCAGAACACTGAAGCTTTCTTT
TRBJ1-2 | TRBV5-4 | TRBD1 | - | CASSWGGQDVPQYGYTF | TGTGCCAGCAGCTGGGGGGGACAGGATGTGCCCCAATATGGCTACACCTTC
TRBJ1-1 | TRBV19 | - | - | CASSIVQNTEAFF | TGTGCCAGTAGTATCGTACAGAACACTGAAGCTTTCTTT
TRBJ2-7 | TRBV27 | TRBD1 | - | CASRWGTGSSYEQYF | TGTGCCAGCAGGTGGGGGACAGGGAGTTCCTACGAGCAGTACTTC
TRBJ1-5 | TRBV6-2/TRBV6-3 | TRBD1 | - | CASSPRGTPSNQPQHF | TGTGCCAGCAGTCCCAGGGGGACACCTAGCAATCAGCCCCAGCATTTT
TRBJ1-1 | TRBV6-5 | - | - | CASSLSGLLNTEAFF | TGTGCCAGCAGCTTGTCTGGCCTCTTAAACACTGAAGCTTTCTTT
TRBJ2-7 | TRBV27 | - | - | CASSPQRDYEQYF | TGTGCCAGCAGTCCCCAGAGGGACTACGAGCAGTACTTC
TRBJ1-1 | TRBV5-8 | - | - | CASSPRARDEAFF | TGTGCCAGCAGCCCCCGAGCCAGGGATGAAGCTTTCTTT
TRBJ2-4 | TRBV19 | - | - | CASSNPGEKNIQYF | TGTGCCAGTAGTAATCCAGGGGAGAAAAACATTCAGTACTTC
TRBJ1-2 | TRBV10-2 | - | - | CASSEEGYGYTF | TGCGCCAGCAGTGAGGAGGGTTATGGCTACACCTTC
TRBJ2-2 | TRBV5-1 | - | - | CASSLEGLNTGELFF | TGCGCCAGCAGCTTGGAAGGGCTGAACACCGGGGAGCTGTTTTTT